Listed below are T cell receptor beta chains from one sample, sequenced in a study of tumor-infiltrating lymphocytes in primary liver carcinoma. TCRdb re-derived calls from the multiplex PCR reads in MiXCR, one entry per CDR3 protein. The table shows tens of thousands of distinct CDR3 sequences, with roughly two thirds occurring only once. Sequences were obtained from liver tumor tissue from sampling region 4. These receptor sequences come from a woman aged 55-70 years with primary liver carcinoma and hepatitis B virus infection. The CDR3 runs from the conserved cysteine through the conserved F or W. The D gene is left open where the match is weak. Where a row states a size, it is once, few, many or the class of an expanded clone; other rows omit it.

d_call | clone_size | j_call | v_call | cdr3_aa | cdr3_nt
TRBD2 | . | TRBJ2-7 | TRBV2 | CPSSLTSGNSYEQYF | TGTCCCAGCAGCCTTACTAGCGGGAACTCCTACGAGCAGTACTTC
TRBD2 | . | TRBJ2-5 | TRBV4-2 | CASSLTGTRNVQETQYF | TGTGCCAGCAGCCTAACCGGGACTAGGAATGTCCAGGAGACCCAGTACTTC
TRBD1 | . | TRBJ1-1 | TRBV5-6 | CASSTLPGTASTEAFF | TGTGCCAGCAGCACGCTACCCGGGACAGCGAGCACTGAAGCTTTCTTT
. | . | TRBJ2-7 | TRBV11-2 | CASSIDSGHTSEQYF | TGTGCCAGCAGCATAGACTCAGGCCATACATCCGAGCAGTACTTC
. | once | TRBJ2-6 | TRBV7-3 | CASSLQGLNSGANFLTF | TGTGCCAGCAGCTTACAGGGCCTGAACTCTGGGGCCAACTTCCTGACTTTC
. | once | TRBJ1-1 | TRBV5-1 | CASKDHQETEAFF | TGTGCCAGCAAGGACCATCAGGAAACTGAAGCTTTCTTT
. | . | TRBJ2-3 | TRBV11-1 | CASSSGGGSVGARTDTQYF | TGTGCCAGCAGCTCTGGGGGAGGCTCTGTTGGAGCCCGCACAGATACGCAGTATTTT
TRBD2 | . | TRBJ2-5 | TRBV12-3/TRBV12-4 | CASSFVSGGQGTQYF | TGTGCCAGCAGTTTCGTTAGCGGGGGACAAGGGACCCAGTACTTC
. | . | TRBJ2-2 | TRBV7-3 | CVSSQDNTGELFF | TGTGTCAGCAGCCAAGACAACACCGGGGAGCTGTTTTTT
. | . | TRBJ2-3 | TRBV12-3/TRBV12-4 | CANRQQEAYTDTQYF | TGTGCCAACAGGCAACAGGAGGCGTACACAGATACGCAGTATTTT
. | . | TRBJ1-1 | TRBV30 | CAWNVTQWDTEAFF | TGTGCCTGGAATGTGACCCAGTGGGATACTGAAGCTTTCTTT
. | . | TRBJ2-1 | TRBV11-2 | CANSTRLRDFF | TGTGCCAACAGCACGAGACTTCGGGACTTCTTC
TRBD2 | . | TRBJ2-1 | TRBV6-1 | CAIRAGDYYNEQFF | TGTGCCATTAGAGCGGGGGACTACTACAATGAGCAGTTCTTC
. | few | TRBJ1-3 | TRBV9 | CASSASTGFFPSGNTIYF | TGTGCCAGCAGCGCATCGACAGGTTTCTTCCCCTCTGGAAACACCATATATTTT
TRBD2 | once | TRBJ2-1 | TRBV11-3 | CASRAGRGGLAGGFNEQFF | TGTGCCAGCAGGGCCGGACGGGGGGGACTAGCGGGAGGATTCAATGAACAGTTCTTC
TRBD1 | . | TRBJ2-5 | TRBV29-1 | CSVALQGALETQYF | TGCAGCGTTGCCCTACAGGGGGCTCTAGAGACCCAGTACTTC
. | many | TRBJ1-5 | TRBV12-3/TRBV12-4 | CASSLLGVNSNQPQHF | TGTGCCAGCAGTTTATTAGGGGTGAATAGCAATCAGCCCCAGCATTTT
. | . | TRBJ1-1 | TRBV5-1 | CASREGVVNSEAFF | TGCGCCAGCAGAGAGGGGGTGGTGAACTCTGAAGCTTTCTTT
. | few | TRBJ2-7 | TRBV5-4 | CASSLAGDSYEQYF | TGTGCCAGCAGCTTGGCCGGGGACTCCTACGAGCAGTACTTC
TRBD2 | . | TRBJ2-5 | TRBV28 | CASSPWTGGRKSETQYF | TGTGCCAGCAGTCCCTGGACTGGCGGGAGAAAATCGGAGACCCAGTACTTC
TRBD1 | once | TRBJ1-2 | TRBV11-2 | CASLNRGFYGYTF | TGTGCCAGCTTAAACAGGGGATTCTATGGCTACACCTTC
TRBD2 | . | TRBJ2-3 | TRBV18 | CASSPRLAATADTQYF | TGTGCCAGCTCACCCCGACTAGCGGCGACGGCAGATACGCAGTATTTT
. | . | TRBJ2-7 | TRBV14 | CASTQDRVGRHEQYF | TGTGCCAGCACCCAAGATAGGGTAGGGCGACACGAGCAGTACTTC
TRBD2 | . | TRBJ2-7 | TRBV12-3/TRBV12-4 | CASGLFGGSCAYEQYF | TGTGCCAGCGGTTTGTTCGGCGGGAGTTGTGCGTACGAGCAGTACTTC
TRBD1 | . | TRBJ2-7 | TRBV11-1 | CASGETGGAEQYF | TGTGCCAGTGGCGAGACAGGGGGCGCCGAGCAGTACTTC
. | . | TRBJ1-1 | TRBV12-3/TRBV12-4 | CARSFSDRGTEAFF | TGTGCCAGGAGTTTCTCGGATAGGGGCACTGAAGCTTTCTTT
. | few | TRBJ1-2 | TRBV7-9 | CASRWDRGFHGYTF | TGTGCCAGCAGATGGGATAGGGGGTTTCATGGCTACACCTTC
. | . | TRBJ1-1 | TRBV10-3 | CAINQQGGNTEAFF | TGTGCCATCAACCAACAGGGTGGTAACACTGAAGCTTTCTTT
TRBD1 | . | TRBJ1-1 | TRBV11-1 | CGSSSQNRGQGTEAFF | TGTGGCAGCAGCTCACAGAATAGGGGGCAAGGCACTGAAGCTTTCTTT
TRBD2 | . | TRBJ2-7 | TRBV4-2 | CASSQASSGDSYEQYF | TGTGCCAGCAGCCAGGCGTCTAGCGGGGACTCCTACGAGCAGTACTTC
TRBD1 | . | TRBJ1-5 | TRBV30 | CAWSGTAHGGNRPQHF | TGTGCCTGGAGCGGGACAGCCCATGGCGGCAATCGGCCCCAGCATTTT
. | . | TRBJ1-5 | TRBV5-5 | CASSFGSAGDQPQHF | TGTGCCAGCAGCTTTGGGTCAGCGGGAGATCAGCCCCAGCATTTT
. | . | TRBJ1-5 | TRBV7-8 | CASSPSCRQAVQPQHF | TGTGCCAGCAGCCCATCTTGTCGACAGGCAGTACAGCCCCAGCATTTC
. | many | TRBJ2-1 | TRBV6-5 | CASSRDGTPTYNEQFF | TGTGCCAGCAGTCGTGACGGGACACCTACCTACAATGAGCAGTTCTTC
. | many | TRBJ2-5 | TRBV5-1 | CASSLHQKETQYF | TGCGCCAGCAGCTTGCATCAGAAAGAGACCCAGTACTTC
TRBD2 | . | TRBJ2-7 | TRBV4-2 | CANSQDLAGTSVQYF | TGTGCCAACAGCCAAGACCTAGCGGGGACGAGCGTGCAGTACTTC
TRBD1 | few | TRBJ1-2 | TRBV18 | CASSSDRVAGYTF | TGTGCCAGCTCATCCGACAGGGTAGCCGGCTACACCTTC
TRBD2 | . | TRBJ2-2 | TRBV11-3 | CTSSSSSGRAAGELFF | TGTACCAGTAGCTCGTCTAGCGGGAGGGCGGCCGGGGAGCTGTTTTTT
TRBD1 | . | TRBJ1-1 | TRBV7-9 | CASNPRTGNTEAFF | TGTGCCAGTAACCCCCGGACAGGGAACACTGAAGCTTTCTTT
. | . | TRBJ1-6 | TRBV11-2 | CASSLARALNSLLHF | TGTGCCAGTAGCTTAGCCCGGGCATTAAATTCACTCCTCCACTTT
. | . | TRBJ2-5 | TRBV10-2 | CDSRLGGQETQYF | TGCGACAGCAGGCTCGGTGGACAAGAGACCCAGTACTTC
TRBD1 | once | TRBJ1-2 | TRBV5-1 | CASGPGQGTGYTF | TGCGCCAGCGGCCCAGGACAGGGGACTGGCTACACCTTC
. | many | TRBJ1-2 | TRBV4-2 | CASSQGGGPTLRGYTF | TGTGCCAGCAGCCAAGGTGGAGGGCCCACCCTGCGGGGCTACACCTTC
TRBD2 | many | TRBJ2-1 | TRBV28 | CASSFSGGSSYNEQFF | TGTGCCAGCAGTTTTTCGGGCGGGAGCTCCTACAATGAGCAGTTCTTC
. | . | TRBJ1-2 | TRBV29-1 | CSVTDYGHTF | TGCAGCGTCACCGACTATGGCCACACCTTC
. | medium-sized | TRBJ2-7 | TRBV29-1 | CSVTRHSAGEQYF | TGCAGCGTTACGCGACACTCAGCGGGCGAGCAGTACTTC
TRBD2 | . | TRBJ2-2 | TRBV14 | CASSQVEGRSGEPFF | TGTGCCAGCAGCCAAGTCGAGGGGCGCAGCGGGGAGCCGTTTTTT
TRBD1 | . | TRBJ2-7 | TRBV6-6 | CASSYSGTAFHEHYF | TGTGCCAGCAGTTACTCGGGGACAGCGTTCCATGAGCATTACTTC
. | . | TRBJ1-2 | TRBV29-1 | CSVATEGASPGYTF | TGCAGCGTCGCGACAGAGGGCGCATCCCCCGGCTACACCTTC